This T cell receptor beta chain originates from a study of cytomegalovirus exposure and HLA in healthy donors. For the study at large: An analysis done earlier identified roughly 120 million unique TCR beta sequences from around 180 million T cells.

Each donor was nominally healthy when sampled (though unrecorded immune exposures were likely). Whole-study results and caveats: Later analysis identified a missense DCLRE1C variant that was linked to TCR beta V- and J-gene trimming.

The PCR ran on 60 Vbeta and 13 Jbeta primers. The repertoire was sequenced with immunoSEQ multiplex PCR; TCRdb's copy has only in-frame clones and lacks some. The table has 100,000 or so clones, approximately 85% seen once. Note on this clone: What it recognizes is unknown.

Trimming pared 4 bases from V and 7 bases from J, leaving 14 bases between. The germline V gene has CDR1 SEHNR and CDR2 FQNEAQ (reference sequence). The length of the CDR3 is 15 residues. J is TRBJ1-6 and V is TRBV7-9, with D possibly being TRBD1 (6 bases). The receptor comes from a man aged 25-45 years in good health and CMV-seropositive. The sequenced sample consisted of PBMCs. The CDR3 region has the DNA TGTGCCAGCAGCTCCGCCCAGGGGCAGAATTCACCCCTCCACTTT. Amino acid sequence: CASSSAQGQNSPLHF.